The entry below describes one T cell receptor (beta chain). Its specificity is not known. Germline assignment: CDR1 LNHDA and CDR2 SQIVND (reference sequence). The CDR3 is made up of 13 amino acids. V lost 1 base and J 5 bases, leaving 9 bases between the germline ends. The assay was immunoSEQ multiplex PCR, and TCRdb's table has in-frame clones only and misses some. The table shows 14,000 to 15,000 clones, with 90% to 95% occurring only once. This sample stems from a study of graft-versus-host responses after intestinal transplantation. Study details: All recipients were given anti-thymocyte globulin induction, and tacrolimus and steroids were then administered for roughly three years. The study, taken as a whole, reports: Recipient bone marrow held GvH clones, some seen earlier in ileum or blood.

The receptor's source is a human patient who received an intestinal transplant, so some T cells may come from the graft donor. The chain links TRBV19 to TRBJ2-7, with D possibly being TRBD1 (6 bases). The material sequenced was PBMCs, taken 9 days after transplant. Here the CDR3 reads CASSIVWDNEQYF. The CDR3 DNA is TGTGCCAGTAGTATAGTTTGGGACAACGAGCAGTACTTC.